This TCR beta chain comes out of a study of early T cells in non-severe SARS-CoV-2 infection (dated by TCRdb to the early 2020s). General notes on the study: Because TCR sequencing relied on bulk RNA taken from unsorted whole blood, pairing of alpha and beta chains was not possible. The research as a whole found: Matching against VDJdb was skewed toward anti-spike CD8 responses, likely underestimated virus-specific expansions, and missed private and CD4 specificities.

The receptor library was made with 5' RACE. Sequencing was performed on a NextSeq 500. In the TCR library protocol, unique molecular identifiers were attached to individual cDNA molecules to correct for PCR bias and sequencing error. Sequencing covered both TCR alpha and beta chains, and within each sample the abundances of alpha and beta sequences were tightly co-correlated. The paper's data handling went like this. Decombinator V4 was used to annotate the V gene, J gene and CDR3 of the TCR sequences. Expanded TCRs were defined as changing significantly between any two time points under a Poisson model with p below 0.0001. TCR abundances were normalised to the total number of TCRs sequenced per sample and expressed as counts per million. TRAV1-2 paired with TRAJ12, TRAJ20 or TRAJ33 defined MAIT TCRs, while TRAV10 paired with TRAJ18 defined iNKT TCRs. VDJdb, accessed 1 November 2021, was searched for CMV, EBV and SARS-CoV-2 annotated TCRs, excluding TCRs annotated for multiple antigens. Through fastp at Q25 and MiXCR, TCRdb rebuilt clones from the public reads, retaining in-frame beta chains. Identical CDR3 proteins give one entry, which carries the most common genes and DNA. The V and J calls were determined by TCRdb, not by the authors. This sample gives approximately 45,000 distinct CDR3 sequences in total; approximately 11% of them show up just once. The ten largest clones represent roughly 10% of the sample.

A case-control design nested within a healthcare worker cohort in London, UK, was used, with weekly nasopharyngeal swab PCR tests and blood sampling performed. Between 23 and 31 March 2020, the week of the UK lockdown, healthcare workers were enrolled and then followed up weekly for as long as 16 weeks. The germline V end is reduced by 3 bases and the J end by 2 bases; junction bases left unmatched: 4. CDR1 and CDR2, per the germline V gene, are SGHTA and FQGNSA. The CDR3 starts with the cysteine, ends with the phenylalanine, and has 17 residues. CDR3 DNA only is kept here, 51 bases in frame from base 1. Of note for this clonotype: Its antigen specificity is not known. Base qualities are not provided; no much larger clone lies one nucleotide away.

The TCR sequence derives from an adult who was a healthcare worker with PCR-confirmed SARS-CoV-2 infection or an uninfected control (not recorded which). The source material was whole blood. The rearrangement combines TRBV7-2 with TRBJ2-6, and 10 junction bases match TRBD1. Read as DNA, the sequence is TGTGCCAGCAGCTTCTCCGGGACAGGGGCTGGGGCCAACGTCCTGACTTTC. The translation is CASSFSGTGAGANVLTF.